Presented here are 20 T cell receptor delta chains from one specimen sequenced in a study of gamma-delta T cells after stem cell transplantation. TCRdb reanalysed the RT-PCR reads with CATT. The profile shows about 2,100 delta-chain clones, 0.9% to 1.3% of them singletons. The specimen was gamma-delta T cells. The source of these receptors is a human donor. It is not recorded whose cells these are; they may come from a transplant donor.

This clone was found a few times. A far larger clone is only one base removed, so a read error is likely. The sample carries other DNA sequences with the same CDR3. The rearrangement uses TRDV2 and TRDJ1; the match to TRDD3 covers 10 bases. V lost 0 bases and J lost 9; bases outside the gene matches: 6. Germline lookup yields CDR1 GEAIGNYY and CDR2 EKD. The CDR3 runs to 14 residues. This CDR3 is CACDTLGDTRELIF. CDR3 coding DNA: TGTGCCTGTGACACCTTGGGGGATACCCGGGAACTCATCTTT.

This clone was counted between two and nine times. A single base is all that separates this from a far larger clone, so a read error is likely. The chain is built from TRDV2 and TRDJ3; D ambiguous. The germline V gene has CDR1 GEAIGNYY and CDR2 EKD. V was trimmed by 0 bases and J by 1 base, leaving 33 bases between them. The CDR3 is 25 amino acids. This CDR3 is CACDTVSGWETPLRLSSWDTRQMFF. CDR3 sequence (DNA): TGTGCCTGTGACACCGTGAGTGGATGGGAGACCCCGCTTCGTTTATCGTCCTGGGACACCCGACAGATGTTTTTC.

This clone was seen a few times. The protein given by TCRdb reflects a much larger clone and differs at residue 9 from this DNA's translation, likely from a read error; the protein shown is the DNA's translation. The genes are TRDV2 and TRDJ1; no reliable D call. Germline V gene data show CDR1 as GEAIGNYY and CDR2 as EKD. The germline V and J ends were trimmed by 3 bases and 0 bases, with 22 bases remaining between them. This CDR3 contains 18 residues. The CDR3 spells CACDPLGRTQPNTDKLIF. In nucleotides, the CDR3 is TGTGCCTGTGACCCCCTCGGGAGGACGCAGCCTAACACCGATAAACTCATCTTT.

This clone is categorized as medium-sized (0.01 to 0.1%). This chain joins TRDV1 and TRDJ1; 9 bases fit TRDD3. This CDR3 contains 20 residues. The junction had 17 bases not matched to a gene; V was cut back by 3 bases and J by 0 bases. Germline V CDR1 and CDR2: TSWWSYY, QGS. In DNA, the CDR3 is TGTGCTCTTGGGGATCATCCCGAGTGGACTGGGGGACCGTACACCGATAAACTCATCTTT. Amino acids: CALGDHPEWTGGPYTDKLIF.

This clone was detected only a few times. The TCRdb protein comes from a much larger clone and disagrees with this DNA's translation at residue 3, likely due to a read error; the protein given here is derived from the DNA. V and J are TRDV2 and TRDJ1, with TRDD3 matching 11 bases. The CDR3 contains 18 residues. The germline V gene has CDR1 GEAIGNYY and CDR2 EKD. CDR3 DNA: TGTGCCCGTGACTCCCTTGGGGGATACGCCCCGTTCGGAGATAAACTCATCTTT. Protein product: CARDSLGGYAPFGDKLIF.

Details on this clone: A far larger clone is one base from this, pointing to a likely read error. At the DNA level, this CDR3 is encoded by other sequences in the same sample as well. The chain employs TRDV2 and TRDJ3, with D maybe TRDD3 (6 bases). Germline V gene lookup returns CDR1 GEAIGNYY and CDR2 EKD. The germline V and J ends were trimmed by 1 base and 2 bases, with 11 bases remaining between them. This CDR3 region has 17 residues. This CDR3 reads CACDTLLGPWDTRQMFF. In nucleotides, the CDR3 is TGTGCCTGTGACACGTTGCTGGGGCCCTGGGACACCCGACAGATGTTTTTC.

This clone is classed as medium-sized. A single base is all that separates this from a far larger clone, so a read error is likely. V is TRAV38-2/DV8 and J is TRDJ1; 11 positions match TRDD3. The CDR3 covers 21 residues. V lost 4 bases to trimming and J lost 2 bases; unmatched junction nucleotides: 22. From germline, CDR1 is TSESDYY and CDR2 QEAYKQQN. CDR3 coding DNA: TGTGCTTATAGGGTACCTTCCTACTCCTGGGGGATACACGTGAGTACCGATAAACTCATCTTT. This sequence encodes CAYRVPSYSWGIHVSTDKLIF.

Notes on this clone: TCRdb attributes to this sequence the protein of a much larger clone, which differs from the DNA translation at residue 17; a read error is likely, and the protein displayed is translated from the DNA. The gene calls are TRDV2 and TRDJ1, with 12 nucleotides matching TRDD3. CDR1 and CDR2 (germline): GEAIGNYY, EKD. This CDR3 contains 19 residues. CDR3 residues: CACDTVLGDTKGHTDKPIF. The CDR3 nucleotides read TGTGCCTGTGACACTGTTCTGGGGGATACGAAGGGCCACACCGATAAACCCATCTTT.

In its sample, this clone ranks as large. This chain links TRDV2 with TRDJ4; possibly TRDD3 for D (6 bases). Germline V gene lookup returns CDR1 GEAIGNYY and CDR2 EKD. The CDR3 is 20 amino acids. The V end lost 0 bases, the J end lost 0 bases, and 28 bases lay between the germline ends. CDR3 in DNA: TGTGCCTGTGACACCGTTCACGGGATGGGTGATACGCAAGCGGCCAGACCCCTGATCTTT. Its protein is CACDTVHGMGDTQAARPLIF.

This clone was observed a few times. The rearrangement links TRDV2 to TRDJ1; 8 nucleotides line up with TRDD3. Germline CDR1 reads GEAIGNYY; CDR2 reads EKD. CDR3 length: 17 residues. Unmatched junction bases numbered 8, after V lost 0 bases and J lost 0 bases. This CDR3 is CACDTVTGGLYTDKLIF. The CDR3 coding sequence is TGTGCCTGTGACACCGTTACTGGGGGGCTCTACACCGATAAACTCATCTTT.

The chain is built from TRDV1 and TRDJ1; TRDD3 agrees at 10 bases. Per the germline V gene, CDR1 is TSWWSYY and CDR2 is QGS. The CDR3 is 18 amino acids. Unmatched junction bases numbered 17, after V lost 5 bases and J lost 5 bases. The CDR3 is CALGPVVPGLGDPDKLIF. In DNA form, the CDR3 reads TGTGCTCTTGGGCCCGTGGTGCCAGGACTGGGGGATCCTGATAAACTCATCTTT.

With respect to this clone: A much larger clone differs by one base, so this may be a read error. Within the sample, other DNA sequences also encode this same CDR3. The rearrangement joins TRDV2 to TRDJ1, with 9 bases aligning to TRDD3. V was pared by 1 base and J by 0 bases, with 14 bases of the junction left unmatched. Germline V gene data show CDR1 as GEAIGNYY and CDR2 as EKD. CDR3 size: 19 residues. The CDR3 is CACDTLTGGPAVYTDKLIF. The CDR3 DNA reads TGTGCCTGTGACACATTGACTGGGGGACCTGCGGTGTACACCGATAAACTCATCTTT.

This clone occurred a few times. With a far larger clone one base away, a read error is the likely cause. The same CDR3 arises from other DNA sequences in this sample as well. CDR3 bases: TGTGCCTGTGACAGCGTGGCGGCTGACACCGATAAACTCATCTTC. This encodes CACDSVAADTDKLIF. The rearrangement joins TRDV2 to TRDJ1; no clear D gene. The CDR3 consists of 15 residues. CDR1 and CDR2 (germline): GEAIGNYY, EKD.

On this clone: A much larger clone is a single base away; this may be a read error. Other DNA sequences within the sample encode an identical CDR3. The chain combines TRDV1 with TRDJ1; 11 nucleotides line up with TRDD3. There are 18 residues in the CDR3. CDR1 and CDR2 from the germline V gene are TSWWSYY and QGS. As DNA, the CDR3 is TGTGCTCTTGGGTTGAGGAAACCTGGGGGATACAGAACCGATAAACTCATCTTC. Its protein is CALGLRKPGGYRTDKLIF.

On this clone: This DNA's translation differs at residue 5 from TCRdb's protein, which comes from a much larger clone; a read error is likely, and the protein shown is translated from the DNA. This chain joins TRDV2 and TRDJ1; 9 nucleotides align to TRDD3. CDR3 size: 18 residues. CDR1 is GEAIGNYY, CDR2 EKD, per germline. With 3 bases clipped from V and 1 base from J, the junction kept 14 bases outside the gene matches. CDR3 coding DNA: TGTGCCTGTGACGCTCTTCACAGTGTGGGGGATAGCACCGATAAACTCATCTTT. Protein sequence: CACDALHSVGDSTDKLIF.

This clone was picked up a small number of times. TCRdb lists the protein of a much larger clone for this DNA, which differs at residue 11, so this is likely a read error; the protein given here is translated from the DNA itself. The CDR3 reads CACDTVATGDQYTDKLIF. DNA for the CDR3: TGTGCCTGTGACACCGTAGCAACTGGGGACCAGTACACCGATAAACTCATCTTT. V usage is TRDV2 and J usage is TRDJ1; 7 bases line up with TRDD3. The trim removed 0 bases at V and 0 bases at J, leaving 12 bases unmatched. Germline V lookup: CDR1 GEAIGNYY, CDR2 EKD. The CDR3 spans 18 residues.

This clone rates as medium-sized. This same CDR3 is encoded by further DNA sequences in the sample. V usage is TRDV2 and J usage is TRDJ1; tentatively, D is TRDD3 (6 bases). Germline V CDR1 and CDR2: GEAIGNYY, EKD. Between the trimmed V and J ends, which lost 0 bases and 5 bases, there was a span of 36 bases. This CDR3 contains 22 residues. The CDR3 reads CACDTVLLAGLNPAGGTDKLIF. The DNA of the CDR3 is TGTGCCTGTGACACCGTCCTCTTAGCAGGCTTGAATCCCGCGGGGGGGACAGATAAACTCATCTTT.

A remark on this clone: The protein TCRdb gives is from a much larger clone and does not agree with this DNA's translation at residue 13, likely a read error; the protein shown here comes from the DNA. V and J are TRDV2 and TRDJ1; 9 bases align to TRDD3. V trimming: 2 bases; J trimming: 3 bases; junction bases outside the gene matches: 15. The CDR3 totals 18 residues. The germline V gene encodes CDR1 GEAIGNYY and CDR2 EKD. CDR3 bases: TGTGCCTGTGACAATATACTGGGGGACCCGAAGTACGCCGATAAACTCATCTTT. Its translation is CACDNILGDPKYADKLIF.

This chain links TRDV2 with TRDJ3; D possibly corresponds to TRDD3 (5 bases). The CDR3 extends over 18 amino acids. Germline lookup yields CDR1 GEAIGNYY and CDR2 EKD. Trimming took 0 bases from V and 0 from J, leaving 11 bases between them. DNA of the CDR3: TGTGCCTGTGACACCGTACTGGACAGCTCCTGGGACACCCGACAGATGTTTTTC. The encoded protein is CACDTVLDSSWDTRQMFF.

With regard to this clone: A read error likely explains this, since a far larger clone differs by one base. Other DNA sequences in this sample translate to the same CDR3. The V call is TRDV2, the J call TRDJ1; weak D call: TRDD2 (5 bases). Germline assignment: CDR1 GEAIGNYY and CDR2 EKD. V dropped 0 bases and J dropped 0 bases, with 13 bases sitting between them. This CDR3 comprises 16 residues. The CDR3 sequence is CACDTLTLQNTDKLIF. CDR3 sequence (DNA): TGTGCCTGTGACACCCTCACCCTTCAAAACACCGATAAACTCATCTTT.